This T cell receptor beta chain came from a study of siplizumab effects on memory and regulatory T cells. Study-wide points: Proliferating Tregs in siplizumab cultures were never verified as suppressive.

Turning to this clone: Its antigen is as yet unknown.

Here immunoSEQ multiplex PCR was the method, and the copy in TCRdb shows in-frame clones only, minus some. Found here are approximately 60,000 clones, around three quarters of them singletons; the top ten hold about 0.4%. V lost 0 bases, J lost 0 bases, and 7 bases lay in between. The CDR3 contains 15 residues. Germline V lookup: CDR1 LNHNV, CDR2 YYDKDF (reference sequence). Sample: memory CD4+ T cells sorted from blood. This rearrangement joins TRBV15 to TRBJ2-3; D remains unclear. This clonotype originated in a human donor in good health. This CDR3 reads CATSRDPASTDTQYF. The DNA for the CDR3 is TGTGCCACCAGCAGAGATCCAGCGAGCACAGATACGCAGTATTTT.